This T cell receptor beta chain was captured by sequencing in a study of early T cells in non-severe SARS-CoV-2 infection. Study information: Bulk RNA from unsorted whole blood was sequenced; chains were unpaired.

Individually, cDNA molecules had unique molecular identifiers attached to them. TCRdb re-called the 5' RACE reads through MiXCR, storing one row per CDR3 protein. The data hold 45,000 to 50,000 distinct CDR3 sequences, with approximately 6% observed a single time. General study results and limits: Comparison of clonotypes with VDJdb favored anti-spike CD8 responses while missing private and CD4 specificities.

The CDR3 totals 15 residues. Germline loops: CDR1 SQVTM, CDR2 ANQGSEA. Trimming left V 4 bases short and J 6 bases short, with 20 bases between. This clonotype was observed many times. The antigen is unknown. This chain connects TRBV29-1 to TRBJ2-3; D tentatively fits TRBD1 or TRBD2 (5 bases each). The receptor was isolated from an adult who was a healthcare worker with PCR-confirmed SARS-CoV-2 infection or an uninfected control (not recorded which). The input for sequencing was whole blood, taken at baseline. The CDR3 sequence is CSVGLTVLAGDTQYF. The CDR3 DNA reads as TGCAGCGTTGGATTGACAGTCCTGGCGGGTGATACGCAGTATTTT.